Listed below are T cell receptor beta chains from one sample, sequenced in a study of T cell repertoires in cytomegalovirus infection. In TCRdb, the reads were re-called with MiXCR into one record per CDR3 protein. Altogether about 900,000 distinct CDR3 sequences are present, approximately 31% being singletons, with the ten largest covering roughly 13%. These receptors have no identified antigens. The material sequenced was cultured CD8+ T cells from PBMCs, taken from culture after CMV antigen stimulation. These receptors were collected from a human donor in good health (CMV status not recorded). Some clones in this sample may be carry-over from other donors' samples. The CDR3 runs from the conserved cysteine through the conserved F or W. The D gene is left open where the match is weak. Clone size is given for some rows only: seen once, a few or many times, or a class if the clone is expanded.

CDR3 protein	CDR3 DNA	clone size	D gene	V gene	J gene
CASSLGEGEDADTQYF	TGTGCCAGCAGCTTGGGGGAGGGTGAGGACGCAGATACGCAGTATTTT	few	TRBD2	TRBV7-9	TRBJ2-3
CASSPAAGGPDTQYF	TGTGCCAGCTCACCGGCGGCGGGGGGGCCCGATACGCAGTATTTT	-	TRBD2	TRBV18	TRBJ2-3
CASSLRTSGRIVYNEQFF	TGTGCCAGCAGCTTACGGACTAGCGGGAGGATCGTATACAATGAGCAGTTCTTC	-	TRBD2	TRBV7-9	TRBJ2-1
CASRQRHLPPGDRSTDTQYF	TGTGCCAGCAGGCAGCGTCATCTCCCCCCCGGGGACAGGAGCACAGATACGCAGTATTTT	few	TRBD1	TRBV7-9	TRBJ2-3
CASSPLDSNEKLFF	TGTGCCAGCAGCCCCCTCGACAGTAATGAAAAACTGTTTTTT	-	-	TRBV27	TRBJ1-4
CASSLGEANYGYTF	TGTGCCAGCAGCTTAGGGGAAGCTAACTATGGCTACACCTTC	-	-	TRBV13	TRBJ1-2
CASSWGDQETQYF	TGTGCCAGCAGTTGGGGGGACCAAGAGACCCAGTACTTC	many	-	TRBV28	TRBJ2-5
CASSLKLAGSTDTQYF	TGTGCCAGCAGTTTAAAACTAGCGGGCAGCACAGATACGCAGTATTTT	many	TRBD2	TRBV12-3/TRBV12-4	TRBJ2-3
CASSYPAVGLYEQYF	TGTGCCAGCAGTTACCCGGCGGTAGGCCTCTACGAGCAGTACTTC	-	-	TRBV6-2/TRBV6-3	TRBJ2-7
CASSPKGVSYNEQFF	TGTGCCAGCAGCCCTAAGGGGGTCTCCTACAATGAGCAGTTCTTC	-	-	TRBV7-9	TRBJ2-1
CASSLPDSGVNYGYTF	TGCGCCAGCAGCTTACCAGATTCAGGGGTGAACTATGGCTACACCTTC	once	-	TRBV5-1	TRBJ1-2
CASSLELSANYGYTF	TGCGCCAGCAGCTTGGAGCTAAGTGCCAACTATGGCTACACCTTC	-	-	TRBV5-1	TRBJ1-2
CAIGDGLTPGKSNQPQHF	TGTGCCATCGGTGATGGGCTCACACCAGGGAAGAGCAATCAGCCCCAGCATTTT	-	-	TRBV10-3	TRBJ1-5
CASMGGLSYTF	TGTGCCAGCATGGGAGGGTTAAGCTACACCTTC	-	-	TRBV6-5	TRBJ1-2
CASSEGTASYEQYF	TGTGCCAGCAGTGAGGGGACAGCCTCCTACGAGCAGTACTTC	-	TRBD1	TRBV2	TRBJ2-7
CASSSNRGAPPRTLF	TGTGCCAGCAGCTCCAACAGGGGAGCCCCTCCTCGGACACTCTTC	few	TRBD1	TRBV7-9	TRBJ2-7
CASSTSGGADTQYF	TGTGCCAGCAGTACTTCCGGGGGGGCAGATACGCAGTATTTT	-	TRBD2	TRBV12-3/TRBV12-4	TRBJ2-3
CASTPYGGVSPTKEQFF	TGTGCCAGCACCCCTTACGGGGGGGTGTCCCCGACAAAGGAGCAGTTCTTC	few	TRBD2	TRBV9	TRBJ2-1
CAIAAASNQPQHF	TGTGCCATAGCGGCAGCCAGCAATCAGCCCCAGCATTTT	few	-	TRBV10-3	TRBJ1-5
CASSPLGYTF	TGTGCCAGCAGTCCCTTGGGCTACACCTTC	few	-	TRBV12-3/TRBV12-4	TRBJ1-2